Below are 15 T cell receptor beta chains sequenced from a single sample in a study of OX40 agonist ivuxolimab in advanced cancers. Assay: immunoSEQ multiplex PCR; the TCRdb copy retains only in-frame clones and omits some. Of about 77,000 clones listed, 65% to 90% are singletons. Sequenced material: CD4+ or CD8+ T cells sorted from blood, taken in a trial of the OX40 agonist ivuxolimab. Source of these receptors: an adult with an advanced solid tumor such as melanoma, head and neck, liver or kidney cancer.

The CDR3 DNA is TGTGCCAGCAGTCCTCCCATTACTACAGATACGCAGTATTTT. Translated: CASSPPITTDTQYF. The chain recombines TRBV6-5 with TRBJ2-3; D gene ambiguous. The V gene lost 5 bases and the J gene lost 3 bases, with 12 bases spanning the gap. Germline CDR1 reads MNHEY; CDR2 reads SVGAGI. CDR3 length: 14 residues.

This clone has just a few counts. The V call is TRBV6-1, the J call TRBJ2-3; the D gene is possibly TRBD1 (5 bases). The V gene's germline CDR1 is MNHNS and CDR2 SASEGT. The V and J ends lost 6 bases and 3 bases respectively, with 10 bases between them. The CDR3 has 13 amino acids. CDR3 sequence (DNA): TGTGCCAGCAGACCTAGGGGAACAGATACGCAGTATTTT. It yields the protein CASRPRGTDTQYF.

The CDR3 nucleotides are TGTGCCAGCAGCCTCGACAGGGCAGCTGGCTACACCTTC. This encodes CASSLDRAAGYTF. The chain uses TRBV9 and TRBJ1-2; 7 bases match TRBD1. Per germline, CDR1 SGDLS and CDR2 YYNGEE. V dropped 4 bases and J dropped 7; count of bases not matched to a gene: 7. The CDR3 has 13 residues.

The rearrangement joins TRBV6-1 to TRBJ2-7; D is uncertain. This CDR3 comprises 14 residues. From germline, CDR1 is MNHNS and CDR2 SASEGT. CDR3 loop: CASSDVVPATRVAV. The CDR3, as DNA: TGTGCCAGCAGTGACGTAGTGCCGGCCACTCGGGTCGCTGTC.

The CDR3 region is CASSSGGETQYF. In nucleotides, the CDR3 is TGTGCCAGCAGTAGCGGGGGTGAGACCCAGTACTTC. J is TRBJ2-5 and V is TRBV6-5; 8 bases match TRBD2. The CDR3 is 12 amino acids. Germline V gene data show CDR1 as MNHEY and CDR2 as SVGAGI. Losses at the gene ends were 5 bases for V and 5 bases for J; bases not matched to a gene: 1.

This CDR3 is CASNRLRGRGELFF. The CDR3 nucleotides read TGTGCCAGCAATCGTCTCCGGGGGCGCGGGGAGCTGTTTTTT. The chain carries TRBV2 and TRBJ2-2, with D possibly being TRBD1 or TRBD2 (6 bases each). Trimming took 7 bases from V and 7 from J, leaving 16 bases between them. The CDR3 has 14 residues. Germline V gene lookup returns CDR1 SNHLY and CDR2 FYNNEI.

The rearrangement joins TRBV11-3 to TRBJ2-5; TRBD2 aligns across 9 bases. J lost 4 bases, V lost 5 bases, and 11 bases had no gene match. CDR3 length equals 16 residues. CDR1 and CDR2 from the germline V gene are SGHNT and YENEEA. This chain's CDR3 is CASSPIGRGGRETQYF. CDR3 nucleotide sequence: TGTGCCAGCAGCCCGATAGGGCGGGGGGGCAGAGAGACCCAGTACTTC.

There are many counts of this clone. This CDR3 is CSVGEQGGTEAFF. The DNA for the CDR3 is TGCAGCGTTGGAGAGCAGGGGGGCACTGAAGCTTTCTTT. This sequence joins TRBV29-1 and TRBJ1-1, with 7 bases identical to TRBD1. CDR3 length: 13 residues. Unmatched junction bases numbered 6, after V lost 4 bases and J lost 4 bases. CDR1 is SQVTM, CDR2 ANQGSEA, per germline.

The DNA of the CDR3 is TGTGCCAGCGCCGACCCGGGACTATCTAACTATGGCTACACCTTC. It codes for CASADPGLSNYGYTF. The chain links TRBV28 to TRBJ1-2, with D perhaps matching TRBD1 (5 bases). CDR1 and CDR2 (germline): MDHEN, SYDVKM. With 8 bases removed from V and 0 bases from J, the gap between germline ends came to 16 bases. The CDR3 spans 15 residues.

The genes are TRBV19 and TRBJ1-5; 9 bases agree with TRBD1. This CDR3 spans 19 amino acids. The trim removed 5 bases at V and 0 bases at J, leaving 14 bases unmatched. Germline lookup yields CDR1 LNHDA and CDR2 SQIVND (reference sequence). The CDR3 sequence is CASSPRGGQGVSSNQPQHF. As DNA, the CDR3 is TGTGCCAGTAGTCCCAGGGGGGGACAGGGTGTATCTAGCAATCAGCCCCAGCATTTT.

This clone was picked up one time. The gene calls are TRBV5-4 and TRBJ1-2; D ambiguous. CDR1 SGHNT and CDR2 YYREEE come from the germline V gene (reference sequence). V lost 0 bases to trimming and J lost 2 bases, with 8 bases between them. The CDR3 runs to 14 residues. CDR3 residues: CASSLENRNYGYTF. CDR3 sequence (DNA): TGTGCCAGCAGCTTGGAAAACAGAAACTATGGCTACACCTTC.

Details on this clone: This sample includes further DNA sequences coding for the same CDR3. The chain carries TRBV4-3 and TRBJ1-6; D is perhaps TRBD1 (5 bases). CDR1 and CDR2 from the germline V gene are LGHNA and YSLEER. CDR3 length: 15 residues. Trimming pared 0 bases from V and 7 bases from J, leaving 10 bases between. The CDR3 nucleotides read TGCGCCAGCAGCCAAGAGCAGGGCCAGAATTCACCCCTCCACTTT. Translating gives CASSQEQGQNSPLHF.

The chain has TRBV7-3 and TRBJ2-5; 10 nucleotides align to TRBD2. The CDR3 runs to 15 residues. V was pared by 5 bases and J by 5 bases, with 8 bases of the junction left unmatched. Germline assignment: CDR1 SGHTA and CDR2 FQGTGA. The CDR3 DNA is TGTGCCAGCAGCACCAGCGGGGGGGCCGCTGAGACCCAGTACTTC. This gives the protein CASSTSGGAAETQYF. Variable domain in full (rest from reference TRBV7-3 and TRBJ2-5): GAGVSQTPSNKVTEKGKYVELRCDPISGHTALYWYRQSLGQGPEFLIYFQGTGAADDSGLPNDRFFAVRPEGSVSTLKIQRTERGDSAVYLCASSTSGGAAETQYFGPGTRLLVL.

This sequence joins TRBV9 and TRBJ1-2, with 7 nucleotides matching TRBD1. This CDR3 is built from 15 residues. CDR1 SGDLS and CDR2 YYNGEE come from the germline V gene. V dropped 3 bases and J dropped 4; count of bases not matched to a gene: 9. This CDR3 reads CASSEGATQLYGYTF. CDR3 nucleotides: TGTGCCAGCAGCGAGGGGGCGACTCAACTCTATGGCTACACCTTC.

The chain recombines TRBV15 with TRBJ1-4, with D possibly TRBD1 on 5 matching bases. Trimming left V 0 bases short and J 3 bases short, with 14 bases between. This CDR3 has 17 residues. Germline V gives CDR1 LNHNV, CDR2 YYDKDF (reference sequence). CDR3 coding DNA: TGTGCCACCAGCAGAGACGATATGTGGACACCTAATGAAAAACTGTTTTTT. Translating it yields CATSRDDMWTPNEKLFF. The full variable domain, in which reference TRBV15 and TRBJ1-4 provide the parts outside the CDR3, is DAMVIQNPRYQVTQFGKPVTLSCSQTLNHNVMYWYQQKSSQAPKLLFHYYDKDFNNEADTPDNFQSRRPNTSFCFLDIRSPGLGDTAMYLCATSRDDMWTPNEKLFFGSGTQLSVL.